A single sample gave rise to the 16 T cell receptor beta chains below, sequenced in a study of T cell changes during pregnancy in multiple sclerosis. Only in-frame clones appear in the TCRdb table, and some are missing; sequencing was by immunoSEQ multiplex PCR. The sample carries 52,000 or so clones, nearly 95% recorded once. Sequences were derived from CD4+ T cells from peripheral blood mononuclear cells, sampled in the second trimester of pregnancy. The receptors stem from a female donor with multiple sclerosis, enrolled in a pregnancy study.

The chain links TRBV2 to TRBJ1-6; 10 nucleotides align to TRBD1. CDR1 is SNHLY and CDR2 is FYNNEI in the germline V gene. The CDR3 is made up of 16 amino acids. V dropped 5 bases and J dropped 7; count of bases not matched to a gene: 8. CDR3 in DNA: TGTGCCAGCAGTCATGACAGGGGGCGCATGAATTCACCCCTCCACTTT. Amino acids: CASSHDRGRMNSPLHF.

The chain carries TRBV2 and TRBJ2-3, with a possible D match to TRBD2 (6 bases). Looked up from germline, CDR1 is SNHLY and CDR2 is FYNNEI. V gave up 6 bases and J gave up 1 base, with 14 bases separating them. The CDR3 covers 15 residues. CDR3 DNA sequence: TGTGCCAGCAGCGAACTAGCTTACGGCACAGATACGCAGTATTTT. Translation gives CASSELAYGTDTQYF.

The chain couples TRBV7-9 to TRBJ1-6; weak D call: TRBD1 (5 bases). V was trimmed by 3 bases and J by 7 bases, leaving 13 bases between them. The germline V gene has CDR1 SEHNR and CDR2 FQNEAQ (reference sequence). The CDR3 length is 15 residues. CDR3 residues: CASSLSLPGNSPLHF. Here the CDR3 DNA reads TGTGCCAGCAGCTTGTCTCTACCAGGGAATTCACCCCTCCACTTT.

The V call is TRBV20-1, the J call TRBJ2-3; D not certain. V was shortened by 3 bases and J by 10 bases, with 11 bases between the two germline ends. The CDR3 sequence is 11 residues long. Germline V CDR1 and CDR2: DFQATT, SNEGSKA (reference sequence). CDR3 sequence reads: CSASVPQAQYF. The CDR3 DNA reads TGCAGTGCTAGTGTCCCCCAGGCGCAGTATTTT.

This chain joins TRBV11-2 and TRBJ1-4; a possible D gene is TRBD1 (6 bases). Germline CDR1 and CDR2: SGHAT and FQNNGV. The CDR3 is 15 residues long. Trimming stripped 3 bases from V and 1 base from J, with 9 bases between. Written as DNA, the CDR3 is TGTGCCAGCAGCTTGTGGACAGAAACTAATGAAAAACTGTTTTTT. Its translation is CASSLWTETNEKLFF.

This chain connects TRBV19 to TRBJ2-1, with 7 bases identical to TRBD2. J lost 8 bases, V lost 5 bases, and 9 bases had no gene match. CDR1 is LNHDA and CDR2 is SQIVND in the germline V gene (reference sequence). The CDR3 spans 14 residues. This chain's CDR3 is CASSRRGGGDEQFF. The DNA of the CDR3 is TGTGCCAGTAGTCGTCGCGGGGGTGGGGATGAGCAGTTCTTC.

The J gene is TRBJ2-3, the V gene TRBV7-9; D is uncertain. CDR3 length equals 12 residues. The V gene lost 5 bases and the J gene lost 8 bases, with 11 bases spanning the gap. CDR1 is SEHNR and CDR2 is FQNEAQ in the germline V gene (reference sequence). The CDR3 nucleotides read TGTGCCAGCAGCATACTTACCGCTACGCAGTATTTT. Translating it yields CASSILTATQYF. The whole variable domain, filled in from reference TRBV7-9 and TRBJ2-3, reads DTGVSQNPRHKITKRGQNVTFRCDPISEHNRLYWYRQTLGQGPEFLTYFQNEAQLEKSRLLSDRFSAERPKGSFSTLEIQRTEQGDSAMYLCASSILTATQYFGPGTRLTVL.

The gene calls are TRBV5-1 and TRBJ2-6; D is unresolved. Germline-derived CDR1 and CDR2 are SGHRS and YFSETQ. The CDR3 extends over 15 amino acids. V lost 4 bases and J lost 1, with 9 bases in between. The CDR3 spells CASSMSRSGANVLTF. DNA for the CDR3: TGCGCCAGCAGCATGAGTAGATCTGGGGCCAACGTCCTGACTTTC.

The chain is built from TRBV15 and TRBJ2-7; TRBD2 is a possible D gene (6 bases). The V gene lost 5 bases and the J gene lost 0 bases, with 17 bases spanning the gap. Germline V gene lookup returns CDR1 LNHNV and CDR2 YYDKDF (reference sequence). This CDR3 is 16 amino acids long. The CDR3 DNA reads as TGTGCCACCAGCTCCGTCGCCGGGACTTTCTCCTACGAGCAGTACTTC. Translation: CATSSVAGTFSYEQYF.

The V gene is TRBV7-9, the J gene TRBJ2-2; D gene ambiguous. Looked up from germline, CDR1 is SEHNR and CDR2 is FQNEAQ (reference sequence). Trimming took 5 bases from V and 6 from J, leaving 19 bases between them. The CDR3 runs 16 residues. CDR3 in DNA: TGTGCCAGCAGCCCCTTTGTCAGTCTCCTCGCCGGGGAGCTGTTTTTT. Protein: CASSPFVSLLAGELFF.

The rearrangement links TRBV6-6 to TRBJ2-7; weak D call: TRBD2 (5 bases). Germline V gene data show CDR1 as MNHNY and CDR2 as SVGAGI (reference sequence). The V end was cut by 8 bases, the J end by 2 bases, with 13 bases between. CDR3 length: 13 residues. Here the CDR3 DNA reads TGTGCCAGCCAAGCCGCGGGCCCCTACGAGCAGTACTTC. Protein sequence: CASQAAGPYEQYF.

This clone was found a few times. The J gene is TRBJ1-1, the V gene TRBV6-1, with D maybe TRBD1 (5 bases). The germline gives CDR1 MNHNS, CDR2 SASEGT. V lost 2 bases and J 4 bases, leaving 14 bases between the germline ends. This CDR3 has 15 amino acids. The CDR3 loop reads CASSELKSGGTEAFF. CDR3 DNA sequence: TGTGCCAGCAGTGAACTAAAGTCCGGGGGCACTGAAGCTTTCTTT.

In this sample, this clone turned up once. V usage is TRBV11-3 and J usage is TRBJ1-1, with 8 bases identical to TRBD1. CDR1 and CDR2 from the germline V gene are SGHNT and YENEEA. The CDR3 sequence is 13 residues long. V was clipped by 5 bases and J by 5 bases; unmatched bases: 4. The chain's CDR3 is CASSQGAGTEAFF. The CDR3 DNA is TGTGCCAGCAGCCAGGGGGCGGGAACTGAAGCTTTCTTT.

This chain joins TRBV29-1 and TRBJ1-2, with D possibly being TRBD1 (5 bases). The germline V and J ends were trimmed by 7 bases and 0 bases, with 18 bases remaining between them. Germline loops: CDR1 SQVTM, CDR2 ANQGSEA. This CDR3 is built from 15 residues. The CDR3 nucleotides are TGCAGCGCCCCCCGGGGGAGTGGGGCTAACTATGGCTACACCTTC. Its protein product is CSAPRGSGANYGYTF.

This sequence joins TRBV4-2 and TRBJ2-2; possible D gene TRBD1, 6 bases. Between the trimmed V and J ends, which lost 4 bases and 1 base, there was a span of 13 bases. This CDR3 has 16 residues. Germline V gene data show CDR1 as LGHNA and CDR2 as YNFKEQ. The DNA for the CDR3 is TGTGCCAGCAGCCGGGAGACGACAGGGAACACCGGGGAGCTGTTTTTT. It yields the protein CASSRETTGNTGELFF.

The V and J genes are TRBV6-1 and TRBJ2-7; the D gene is possibly TRBD1 (5 bases). Germline loops: CDR1 MNHNS, CDR2 SASEGT. The CDR3 has 15 residues. The ends were cut back, 3 bases at V and 0 bases at J, with 12 bases in the middle. CDR3 residues: CASSDPGMGSYEQYF. The CDR3 region has the DNA TGTGCCAGCAGTGACCCAGGGATGGGCTCCTACGAGCAGTACTTC.